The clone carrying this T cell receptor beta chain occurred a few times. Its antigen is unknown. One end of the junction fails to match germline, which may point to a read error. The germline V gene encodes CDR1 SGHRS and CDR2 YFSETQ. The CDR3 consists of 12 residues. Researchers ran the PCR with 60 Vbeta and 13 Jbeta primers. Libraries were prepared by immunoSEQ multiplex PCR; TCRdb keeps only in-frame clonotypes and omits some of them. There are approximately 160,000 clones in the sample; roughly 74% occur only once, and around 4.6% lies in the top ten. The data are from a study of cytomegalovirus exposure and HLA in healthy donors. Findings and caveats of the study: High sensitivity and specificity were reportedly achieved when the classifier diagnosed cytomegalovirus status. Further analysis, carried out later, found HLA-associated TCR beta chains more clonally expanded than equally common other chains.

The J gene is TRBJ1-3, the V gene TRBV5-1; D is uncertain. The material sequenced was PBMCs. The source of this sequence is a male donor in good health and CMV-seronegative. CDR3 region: CASSPNGDTIYF. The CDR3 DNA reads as TGCGCCAGCAGCCCTAATGGAGACACCATATATTTT.